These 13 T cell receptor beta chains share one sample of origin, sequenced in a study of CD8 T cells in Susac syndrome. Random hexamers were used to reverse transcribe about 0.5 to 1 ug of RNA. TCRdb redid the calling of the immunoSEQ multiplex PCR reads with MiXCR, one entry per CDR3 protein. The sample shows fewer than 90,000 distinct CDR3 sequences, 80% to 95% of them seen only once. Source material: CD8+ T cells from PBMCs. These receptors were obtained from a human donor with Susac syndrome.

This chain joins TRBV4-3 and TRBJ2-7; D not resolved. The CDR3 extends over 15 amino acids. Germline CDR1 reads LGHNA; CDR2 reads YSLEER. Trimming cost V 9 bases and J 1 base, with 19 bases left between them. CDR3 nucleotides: TGCGCCAGGAGCGCCGGACCCTATGAATCCTACGAGCAGTACTTC. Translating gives CARSAGPYESYEQYF.

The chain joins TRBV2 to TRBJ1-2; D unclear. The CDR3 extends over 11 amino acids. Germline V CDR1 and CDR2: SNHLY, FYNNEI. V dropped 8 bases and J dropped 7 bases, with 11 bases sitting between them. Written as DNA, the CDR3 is TGTGCCAGCCTATTAGGTCTTGGCTACACCTTC. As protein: CASLLGLGYTF.

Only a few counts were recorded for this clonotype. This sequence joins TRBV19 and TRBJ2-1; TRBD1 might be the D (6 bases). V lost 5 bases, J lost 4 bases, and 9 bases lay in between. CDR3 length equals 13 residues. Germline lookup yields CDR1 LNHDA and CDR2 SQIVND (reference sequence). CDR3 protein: CASSLDSYNEQFF. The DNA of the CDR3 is TGTGCCAGTAGTTTGGACAGTTACAATGAGCAGTTCTTC.

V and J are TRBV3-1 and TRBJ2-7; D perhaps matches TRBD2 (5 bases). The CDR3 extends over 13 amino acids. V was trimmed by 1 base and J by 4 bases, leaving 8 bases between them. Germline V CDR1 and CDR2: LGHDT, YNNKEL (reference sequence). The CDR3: CASSQGERYEQYF. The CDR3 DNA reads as TGTGCCAGCAGCCAAGGGGAGAGATACGAGCAGTACTTC.

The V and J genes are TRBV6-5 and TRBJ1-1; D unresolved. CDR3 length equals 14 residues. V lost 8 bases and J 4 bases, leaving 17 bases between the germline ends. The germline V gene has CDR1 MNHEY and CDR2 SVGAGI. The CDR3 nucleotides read TGTGCCAGCCGACACGACCACCCGGGCACTGAAGCTTTCTTT. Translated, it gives CASRHDHPGTEAFF.

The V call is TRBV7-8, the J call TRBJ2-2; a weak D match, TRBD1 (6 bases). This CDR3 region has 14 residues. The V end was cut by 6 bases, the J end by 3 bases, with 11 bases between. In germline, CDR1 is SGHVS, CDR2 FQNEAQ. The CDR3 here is CASRTRGYTGELFF. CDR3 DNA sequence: TGTGCCAGCAGGACGAGGGGGTACACCGGGGAGCTGTTTTTT.

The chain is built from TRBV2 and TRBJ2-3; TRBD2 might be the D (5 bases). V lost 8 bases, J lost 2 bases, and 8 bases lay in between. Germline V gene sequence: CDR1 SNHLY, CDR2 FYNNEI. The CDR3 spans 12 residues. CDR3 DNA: TGTGCCAGCTTGGGAGCCACAGATACGCAGTATTTT. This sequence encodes CASLGATDTQYF.

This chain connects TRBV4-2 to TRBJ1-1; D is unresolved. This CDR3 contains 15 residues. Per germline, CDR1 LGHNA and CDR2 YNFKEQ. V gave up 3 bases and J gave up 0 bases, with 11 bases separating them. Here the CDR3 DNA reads TGTGCCAGCAGCCAGCAGGCGAACGTGAACACTGAAGCTTTCTTT. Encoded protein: CASSQQANVNTEAFF.

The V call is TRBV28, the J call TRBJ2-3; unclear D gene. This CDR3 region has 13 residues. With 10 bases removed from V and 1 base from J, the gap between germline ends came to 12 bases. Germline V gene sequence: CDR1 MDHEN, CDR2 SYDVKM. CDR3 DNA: TGTGCCACCACGAAGCAGGGCACAGATACGCAGTATTTT. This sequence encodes CATTKQGTDTQYF.

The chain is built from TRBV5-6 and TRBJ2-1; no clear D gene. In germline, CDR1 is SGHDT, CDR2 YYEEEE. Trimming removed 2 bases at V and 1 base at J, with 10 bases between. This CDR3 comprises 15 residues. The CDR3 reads CASSFRRLSYNEQFF. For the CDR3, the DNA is TGTGCCAGCAGCTTTAGGCGGCTTTCCTACAATGAGCAGTTCTTC.

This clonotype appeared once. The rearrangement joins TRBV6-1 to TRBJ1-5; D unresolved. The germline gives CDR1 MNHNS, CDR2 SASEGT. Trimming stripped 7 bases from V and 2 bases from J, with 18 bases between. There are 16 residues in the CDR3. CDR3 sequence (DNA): TGTGCCAGCACCTTCTCCTACAACCGGGGCAATCAGCCCCAGCATTTT. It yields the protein CASTFSYNRGNQPQHF.

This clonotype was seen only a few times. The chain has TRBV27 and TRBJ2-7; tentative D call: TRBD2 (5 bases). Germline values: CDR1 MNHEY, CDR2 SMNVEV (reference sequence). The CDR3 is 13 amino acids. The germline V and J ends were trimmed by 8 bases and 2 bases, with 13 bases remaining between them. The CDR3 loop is CASGRGSAYEQYF. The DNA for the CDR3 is TGTGCCAGCGGACGCGGGTCCGCCTACGAGCAGTACTTC.

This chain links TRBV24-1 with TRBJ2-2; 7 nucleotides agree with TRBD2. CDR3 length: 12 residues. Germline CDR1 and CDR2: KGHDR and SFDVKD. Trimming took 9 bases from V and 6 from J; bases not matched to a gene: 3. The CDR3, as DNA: TGTGCCACCGGCGGGAGTTCCGGGGAGCTGTTTTTT. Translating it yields CATGGSSGELFF.